These 27 T cell receptor beta chains were all obtained from the same sample, sequenced in a study of vaccination and CD4 T cells after COVID-19. The Oncomine TCR Beta short-read assay sequenced DNA from cultured CD4+ T cells. Via MiXCR, TCRdb re-called the PCR reads, giving one row per CDR3 protein. The sample includes some 14,000 distinct CDR3 sequences, approximately 30% of them seen just once. Treatment specified: approximately 11-day PBMC culture with coronavirus spike peptide pools or control peptides (ViraFEST assay). Their antigens remain unidentified. The specimen was cultured CD4+ T cells from blood. Source of these receptors: a human donor with COVID-19.

The chain has TRBV4-1 and TRBJ1-1; D unclear. Per the germline V gene, CDR1 is MGHRA and CDR2 is YSYEKL. V was cut by 1 base and J by 0 bases, with 21 bases left in between. CDR3 length equals 19 residues. The CDR3 sequence is CASSQGPAGGGRLNTEAFF. The CDR3 nucleotides are TGCGCCAGCAGCCAAGGGCCCGCGGGTGGAGGCCGCTTGAACACTGAAGCTTTCTTT.

The CDR3 protein is CASSQLLGQYNEQFF. The CDR3 DNA reads TGTGCCAGCAGCCAACTCCTGGGACAGTACAATGAGCAGTTCTTC. V usage is TRBV28 and J usage is TRBJ2-1; 7 nucleotides line up with TRBD1. The CDR3 has 15 residues. Unmatched junction bases numbered 9, after V lost 6 bases and J lost 4 bases. CDR1 MDHEN and CDR2 SYDVKM come from the germline V gene.

In DNA form, the CDR3 reads TGTGCCAGTAGTACCAATTCAGGACGGACTCCTAATGAAAAACTGTTTTTT. Amino acid sequence: CASSTNSGRTPNEKLFF. The chain employs TRBV19 and TRBJ1-4; D gene uncertain. Germline V gene data show CDR1 as LNHDA and CDR2 as SQIVND (reference sequence). V lost 4 bases to trimming and J lost 3 bases, with 18 bases between them. The CDR3 is 17 residues long.

This clonotype was picked up a small number of times. The CDR3 sequence is CSARDYTTGTYYGYTF. The CDR3 coding sequence is TGCAGTGCTAGAGATTACACGACAGGGACATACTATGGCTACACCTTC. V and J are TRBV20-1 and TRBJ1-2; 7 nucleotides line up with TRBD1. J lost 3 bases, V lost 0 bases, and 10 bases had no gene match. The CDR3 is 16 residues long. From germline, CDR1 is DFQATT and CDR2 SNEGSKA (reference sequence).

By sample share, this clonotype is medium-sized. The gene calls are TRBV7-2 and TRBJ2-2; no firm D call. Germline V gives CDR1 SGHTA, CDR2 FQGNSA. The germline V and J ends were trimmed by 1 base and 2 bases, with 5 bases remaining between them. This CDR3 has 14 residues. The CDR3 loop reads CASSLVRNTGELFF. The CDR3, as DNA: TGTGCCAGCAGCTTAGTCCGCAACACCGGGGAGCTGTTTTTT.

By share of the sample, this clonotype is medium-sized (0.01 to 0.1%). The CDR3 coding sequence is TGTGCCAGCACCACTTACTCTTCAGATACGCAGTATTTT. Amino acids: CASTTYSSDTQYF. The V call is TRBV7-2, the J call TRBJ2-3; D is unclear. Trimming stripped 7 bases from V and 4 bases from J, with 12 bases between. This CDR3 contains 13 residues. Per germline, CDR1 SGHTA and CDR2 FQGNSA. Looking up the rest from reference TRBV7-2 and TRBJ2-3 gives the full variable domain: GAGVSQSPSNKVTEKGKDVELRCDPISGHTALYWYRQSLGQGLEFLIYFQGNSAPDKSGLPSDRFSAERTGGSVSTLTIQRTQQEDSAVYLCASTTYSSDTQYFGPGTRLTVL.

V and J are TRBV19 and TRBJ2-3; 7 positions agree with TRBD2. The CDR3 covers 16 residues. Germline CDR1 is LNHDA and CDR2 is SQIVND (reference sequence). With 1 base clipped from V and 0 bases from J, the junction kept 4 bases outside the gene matches. The chain's CDR3 is CASSIGGRGSTDTQYF. In nucleotides, the CDR3 is TGTGCCAGTAGTATAGGAGGGAGGGGAAGCACAGATACGCAGTATTTT.

The chain recombines TRBV6-1 with TRBJ2-4; D is possibly TRBD1 or TRBD2 (5 bases each). The CDR3 length is 13 residues. Germline V CDR1 and CDR2: MNHNS, SASEGT. Trimming removed 6 bases from V and 15 bases from J, with 21 bases in between. The CDR3 sequence: CASRARDLPFWYF. The CDR3 nucleotides read TGTGCCAGCAGAGCCCGGGACCTCCCCTTTTGGTACTTC.

This clonotype was observed a few times. V usage is TRBV6-1 and J usage is TRBJ1-1, with a tentative D call TRBD1 (6 bases). Germline V gene lookup returns CDR1 MNHNS and CDR2 SASEGT. This CDR3 is built from 17 residues. V was trimmed by 6 bases and J by 0 bases, leaving 20 bases between them. CDR3 in DNA: TGTGCCAGCAGGGCCTGGGGGGCCCTAAGTTTGAACACTGAAGCTTTCTTT. It specifies CASRAWGALSLNTEAFF.

V is TRBV20-1 and J is TRBJ2-3; D may be TRBD1 or TRBD2 (7 bases each). Germline loops: CDR1 DFQATT, CDR2 SNEGSKA (reference sequence). This CDR3 contains 15 residues. The V gene lost 5 bases and the J gene lost 2 bases, with 17 bases spanning the gap. The DNA for the CDR3 is TGCAGTGCTCGGGGGGCAGGGGGTGTCACAGATACGCAGTATTTT. Translating it yields CSARGAGGVTDTQYF.

In its sample, this clonotype was seen a few times. The chain is built from TRBV6-2 or TRBV6-3 and TRBJ2-1; TRBD2 matches at 9 bases. Germline CDR1 MNHEY, CDR2 SVGEGT. The CDR3 consists of 14 residues. Trimming removed 7 bases from V and 7 bases from J; junction bases left unmatched: 8. The CDR3 reads CASTLAGRGNEQFF. Written as DNA, the CDR3 is TGTGCCAGCACCCTAGCGGGGCGTGGGAATGAGCAGTTCTTC.

V and J are TRBV6-1 and TRBJ1-2; a weak D match, TRBD1 (6 bases). The CDR3 is 13 amino acids. Trimming shortened V by 1 base and J by 7 bases, and 10 bases separated the two germline ends. Germline loops: CDR1 MNHNS, CDR2 SASEGT. CDR3 residues: CASSEGAGVGYTF. In DNA, the CDR3 is TGTGCCAGCAGTGAAGGGGCAGGGGTTGGCTACACCTTC.

This clonotype was observed a few times. The V gene is TRBV6-1, the J gene TRBJ1-2; maybe TRBD1 (6 bases). V gave up 5 bases and J gave up 2 bases, with 15 bases separating them. The CDR3 runs 15 residues. Germline assignment: CDR1 MNHNS and CDR2 SASEGT. CDR3 sequence reads: CASSTRGRENYGYTF. For the CDR3, the DNA is TGTGCCAGCAGTACCAGGGGAAGGGAGAACTATGGCTACACCTTC.

This clonotype is categorized as medium-sized (0.01 to 0.1%). The V and J genes are TRBV15 and TRBJ2-2, with D possibly called TRBD1 or TRBD2 (6 bases each). The CDR3 length is 16 residues. V lost 5 bases and J 5 bases, leaving 18 bases between the germline ends. Germline CDR1 reads LNHNV; CDR2 reads YYDKDF (reference sequence). Here the CDR3 DNA reads TGTGCCACCAGCCGCCGGACGGGGGCGCCTACCGGGGAGCTGTTTTTT. As protein: CATSRRTGAPTGELFF.

V gene TRBV11-2 combines with J gene TRBJ1-2; 7 nucleotides line up with TRBD1. Germline assignment: CDR1 SGHAT and CDR2 FQNNGV. Germline trimming cut 5 bases from V and 2 bases from J; bases unmatched to any gene: 2. The CDR3 loop spans 13 amino acids. CDR3 residues: CASSPTGNYGYTF. The CDR3 DNA reads as TGTGCCAGCAGCCCGACAGGGAACTATGGCTACACCTTC. The variable domain in full, completed from reference TRBV11-2 and TRBJ1-2, reads EAGVAQSPRYKIIEKRQSVAFWCNPISGHATLYWYQQILGQGPKLLIQFQNNGVVDDSQLPKDRFSAERLKGVDSTLKIQPAKLEDSAVYLCASSPTGNYGYTFGSGTRLTVV.

This chain joins TRBV29-1 and TRBJ2-3; D is unclear. CDR1 is SQVTM, CDR2 ANQGSEA, per germline. The CDR3 covers 12 residues. Trimming took 4 bases from V and 0 from J, leaving 5 bases between them. CDR3 sequence (DNA): TGCAGCGTTGGTACTAGCACAGATACGCAGTATTTT. Protein sequence: CSVGTSTDTQYF.

This chain links TRBV12-3 or TRBV12-4 with TRBJ2-2; 12 bases are shared with TRBD2. The CDR3 has 15 amino acids. The J segment lost 4 bases and the V segment lost 11 bases, leaving 8 bases of the junction unmatched. In nucleotides, the CDR3 is TGTGCCCTCTCCCGACTAGCGGGGGTCACCGGGGAGCTGTTTTTT. Its translation: CALSRLAGVTGELFF.

The table lists this clonotype with a few counts. This rearrangement joins TRBV4-2 to TRBJ1-5; D is uncertain. Trimming pared 1 base from V and 2 bases from J, leaving 6 bases between. The CDR3 extends over 14 amino acids. Per germline, CDR1 LGHNA and CDR2 YNFKEQ. The chain's CDR3 is CASSQARGNQPQHF. Written as DNA, the CDR3 is TGTGCCAGCAGCCAAGCTAGGGGCAATCAGCCCCAGCATTTT.

The chain carries TRBV9 and TRBJ2-7, with D possibly matching TRBD1 (6 bases). Germline V gene data show CDR1 as SGDLS and CDR2 as YYNGEE. Trimming stripped 0 bases from V and 2 bases from J, with 12 bases between. This CDR3 contains 15 residues. This chain's CDR3 is CASSVGDRSTYEQYF. The CDR3 nucleotides read TGTGCCAGCAGCGTAGGAGACAGGAGTACCTACGAGCAGTACTTC.

The chain carries TRBV7-3 and TRBJ2-3; perhaps TRBD2 as D (6 bases). V was trimmed by 2 bases and J by 0 bases, leaving 18 bases between them. The CDR3 extends over 18 amino acids. The germline V gene encodes CDR1 SGHTA and CDR2 FQGTGA. CDR3 DNA sequence: TGTGCCAGCAGCTTACTTCGGGGGTCCCGCTCTAGCACAGATACGCAGTATTTT. This gives the protein CASSLLRGSRSSTDTQYF.

The rearrangement joins TRBV5-1 to TRBJ2-5, with TRBD2 matching 14 bases. V trimming: 0 bases; J trimming: 5 bases; junction bases outside the gene matches: 9. In germline, CDR1 is SGHRS, CDR2 YFSETQ. CDR3 length: 18 amino acids. CDR3 amino acids: CASSLEGLAGALRETQYF. The CDR3 DNA follows: TGCGCCAGCAGCTTGGAGGGACTAGCGGGGGCCCTGAGGGAGACCCAGTACTTC.

This clonotype was seen more than once but under ten times. The rearrangement links TRBV18 to TRBJ2-3, with a weak D call TRBD2 (6 bases). There are 15 residues in the CDR3. Germline loops: CDR1 KGHSH, CDR2 LQKENI. V was pared by 3 bases and J by 3 bases, with 13 bases between. The CDR3 nucleotides read TGTGCCAGCTCACCCCTAGGCGGGGCTACAGATACGCAGTATTTT. Amino acids: CASSPLGGATDTQYF.

Comments on this clonotype: The junction and the germline gene differ at one end; a read error may be behind it. The CDR3 reads CASRLGRGFSFNEQFF. As DNA, the CDR3 is TGTGCCAGCAGATTGGGACGGGGCTTCTCCTTCAATGAGCAGTTCTTC. V gene TRBV7-9 combines with J gene TRBJ2-1; D possibly uses TRBD1 or TRBD2 (5 bases each). This CDR3 spans 16 amino acids. The germline gives CDR1 SEHNR, CDR2 FQNEAQ (reference sequence).

In its sample, this clonotype was seen a few times. The chain is built from TRBV6-1 and TRBJ1-6; 9 bases match TRBD1. Germline lookup yields CDR1 MNHNS and CDR2 SASEGT. The trim removed 0 bases at V and 9 bases at J, leaving 0 bases unmatched. This CDR3 region has 14 residues. The CDR3 is CASSEAGQGSPLHF. CDR3 bases: TGTGCCAGCAGTGAAGCGGGACAGGGTTCACCCCTCCACTTT.

In its sample, this clonotype was seen a few times. The chain joins TRBV4-3 to TRBJ2-2, with TRBD2 matching 8 bases. Per the germline V gene, CDR1 is LGHNA and CDR2 is YSLEER. This CDR3 region has 19 residues. The junction had 10 bases not matched to a gene; V was cut back by 1 base and J by 0 bases. The CDR3 loop is CASSQALSRGGSNTGELFF. The CDR3 DNA reads TGCGCCAGCAGCCAAGCCCTTTCTCGCGGGGGGTCGAACACCGGGGAGCTGTTTTTT.

CDR3 nucleotide sequence: TGCAGTGCGCAAATTGGACAGGGATCCTATAATTCACCCCTCCACTTT. Protein product: CSAQIGQGSYNSPLHF. The V and J genes are TRBV20-1 and TRBJ1-6; 8 positions match TRBD1. Germline V lookup: CDR1 DFQATT, CDR2 SNEGSKA (reference sequence). Unmatched junction bases numbered 8, after V lost 6 bases and J lost 1 base. CDR3 length equals 16 residues.

The CDR3 DNA sequence: TGCAGCGTTGGGCCCCCATCTTTGGGGGAGACCCAGTACTTC. It yields the protein CSVGPPSLGETQYF. The rearrangement links TRBV29-1 to TRBJ2-5, with D uncertain. The V and J ends lost 4 bases and 5 bases respectively, with 17 bases between them. CDR3 length equals 14 residues. Germline V gene data show CDR1 as SQVTM and CDR2 as ANQGSEA.